The 23 T cell receptor beta chains given below trace back to one sample, sequenced in a study of T-cell reconstitution after alpha-beta-depleted transplantation in children. Preparation of the TCRbeta library was carried out with unique molecular identifiers. TCRdb reprocessed the PCR reads with MiXCR, giving one entry per CDR3 protein. The table shows some 200,000 distinct CDR3 sequences, with 8.4% occurring only once. Sequenced here: PBMCs, mostly from graft donor cells, sampled 360 days after TCRalphabeta/CD19-depleted stem cell transplant. The receptors derive from a male patient between 2 and 9 years old who had a stem cell transplant for acute myeloid leukemia, so the T cells may come from the graft donor.

This clonotype was seen more than once but under ten times. The rearrangement links TRBV12-3 or TRBV12-4 to TRBJ2-7; D is undetermined. This CDR3 is built from 14 residues. V was trimmed by 3 bases and J by 2 bases, leaving 11 bases between them. The CDR3 protein is CASSFDWDTYEQYF. CDR3 DNA sequence: TGTGCCAGCAGTTTTGATTGGGATACCTACGAGCAGTACTTC.

This clonotype was seen more than once but under ten times. The J gene is TRBJ1-3, the V gene TRBV19; D is ambiguous. The CDR3 has 13 residues. The V end lost 8 bases, the J end lost 7 bases, and 15 bases lay between the germline ends. CDR1 LNHDA and CDR2 SQIVND come from the germline V gene (reference sequence). The CDR3: CASRRNLGNTIYF. For the CDR3, the DNA is TGTGCCAGTCGACGGAACCTCGGGAACACCATATATTTT.

V gene TRBV5-1 combines with J gene TRBJ2-3; 7 positions agree with TRBD1. The ends lost 2 bases at V and 2 bases at J; junction bases unmatched: 2. The CDR3 is 14 amino acids. Germline CDR1 and CDR2: SGHRS and YFSETQ. The CDR3 nucleotides read TGCGCCAGCAGCTTCGACAGGGTCACAGATACGCAGTATTTT. Encoded protein: CASSFDRVTDTQYF.

The genes are TRBV12-3 or TRBV12-4 and TRBJ2-1; D may be TRBD1 (6 bases). Trimming removed 3 bases at V and 0 bases at J, with 15 bases between. This CDR3 is built from 17 residues. DNA for the CDR3: TGTGCCAGCAGTTTTTTAAGCACAGGGAGCTCCTACAATGAGCAGTTCTTC. Protein sequence: CASSFLSTGSSYNEQFF.

This clonotype was detected many times. The rearrangement uses TRBV7-2 and TRBJ1-5; perhaps TRBD1 as D (5 bases). CDR3 length: 16 amino acids. Trimming took 1 base from V and 10 from J, leaving 20 bases between them. In germline, CDR1 is SGHTA, CDR2 FQGNSA. The CDR3 sequence: CASSLVWSVSDSPQHF. The CDR3 DNA is TGTGCCAGCAGCTTAGTTTGGTCCGTTAGTGACAGCCCCCAGCATTTT.

The chain joins TRBV5-1 to TRBJ2-3, with 7 bases that match TRBD2. Looked up from germline, CDR1 is SGHRS and CDR2 is YFSETQ. The CDR3 consists of 15 residues. V trimming: 5 bases; J trimming: 1 base; junction bases outside the gene matches: 7. CDR3 protein: CASSLQRGGTDTQYF. Here the CDR3 DNA reads TGCGCCAGCAGTCTTCAACGGGGGGGCACAGATACGCAGTATTTT.

V is TRBV5-1 and J is TRBJ2-7, with D uncertain. V was clipped by 0 bases and J by 9 bases, with 4 bases between them. This CDR3 comprises 10 residues. CDR1 and CDR2 from the germline V gene are SGHRS and YFSETQ. CDR3 sequence reads: CASSLEGQYV. The DNA of the CDR3 is TGCGCCAGCAGCTTGGAGGGGCAGTACGTC.

This clonotype was counted a few times. The CDR3 protein is CASSQDGLTGAYNEQFF. CDR3 DNA sequence: TGTGCCAGCAGCCAAGATGGGTTAACAGGGGCCTACAATGAGCAGTTCTTC. This rearrangement joins TRBV3-1 to TRBJ2-1; 7 positions match TRBD1. The CDR3 totals 17 residues. V lost 0 bases to trimming and J lost 2 bases; unmatched junction nucleotides: 7. Germline loops: CDR1 LGHDT, CDR2 YNNKEL (reference sequence).

This clonotype came up many times. The V call is TRBV5-6, the J call TRBJ1-1, with unresolved D. The CDR3 loop spans 11 amino acids. Germline CDR1 and CDR2: SGHDT and YYEEEE. Trimming removed 5 bases at V and 3 bases at J, with 5 bases between. In nucleotides, the CDR3 is TGTGCCAGCAGAAGGGACACTGAAGCTTTCTTT. This sequence encodes CASRRDTEAFF.

This clonotype was detected only a few times. V usage is TRBV29-1 and J usage is TRBJ2-2; 7 nucleotides align to TRBD2. Germline V CDR1 and CDR2: SQVTM, ANQGSEA. V dropped 7 bases and J dropped 4; count of bases not matched to a gene: 21. The CDR3 is made up of 18 amino acids. CDR3 protein: CSAAGWRELSGGTGELFF. The CDR3 DNA is TGCAGCGCCGCCGGGTGGCGGGAGCTTTCGGGGGGCACCGGGGAGCTGTTTTTT.

This clonotype showed up just a few times. The gene calls are TRBV29-1 and TRBJ1-3; D might be TRBD1 (6 bases). Germline V lookup: CDR1 SQVTM, CDR2 ANQGSEA. This CDR3 is 13 amino acids long. Trimming pared 5 bases from V and 1 base from J, leaving 9 bases between. This chain's CDR3 is CSVCQGSGNTIYF. CDR3 nucleotides: TGCAGCGTTTGCCAGGGGTCTGGAAACACCATATATTTT.

This clonotype came up a few times. The chain uses TRBV10-3 and TRBJ2-6; D may correspond to TRBD1 or TRBD2 (5 bases each). CDR1 and CDR2 from the germline V gene are ENHRY and SYGVKD. The CDR3 sequence is 16 residues long. The V gene lost 0 bases and the J gene lost 4 bases, with 10 bases spanning the gap. The CDR3 spells CAISESKGPGANVLTF. Written as DNA, the CDR3 is TGTGCCATCAGTGAGTCAAAGGGACCAGGGGCCAACGTCCTGACTTTC.

This chain joins TRBV25-1 and TRBJ2-1; D may match TRBD1 or TRBD2 (5 bases each). The CDR3 covers 17 residues. Trimming shortened V by 1 base and J by 3 bases, and 16 bases separated the two germline ends. Germline CDR1 reads MGHDK; CDR2 reads SYGVNS. CDR3 nucleotide sequence: TGTGCCAGCAGTGAATGGGGGACCATCCAGGTCTACAATGAGCAGTTCTTC. It yields the protein CASSEWGTIQVYNEQFF.

A note on this clonotype: This sequence may be a read error, since a much larger clone differs from it by one base. J is TRBJ2-7 and V is TRBV20-1; 9 bases map to TRBD2. The CDR3 extends over 13 amino acids. Germline CDR1 is DFQATT and CDR2 is SNEGSKA (reference sequence). The CDR3 sequence is CTARGSGGYEQYV. The CDR3 DNA sequence: TGCACTGCTAGGGGTAGCGGGGGTTACGAGCAGTACGTC.

This clonotype has more than one count but fewer than ten. The chain couples TRBV20-1 to TRBJ2-4, with 7 bases matching TRBD1. The CDR3 is 16 amino acids. CDR1 is DFQATT, CDR2 SNEGSKA, per germline (reference sequence). V was pared by 2 bases and J by 4 bases, with 11 bases of the junction left unmatched. The CDR3 here is CSARSRGRLFKNIQYF. DNA of the CDR3: TGCAGTGCTAGATCAAGGGGGCGGCTATTTAAAAACATTCAGTACTTC.

The chain couples TRBV7-3 to TRBJ2-3; TRBD2 is a possible D gene (6 bases). The CDR3 is 15 amino acids. Trimming cost V 4 bases and J 1 base, with 12 bases left between them. Germline V gene data show CDR1 as SGHTA and CDR2 as FQGTGA. The CDR3, as DNA: TGTGCCAGCAGCTCAAACCCGGGAGGCACAGATACGCAGTATTTT. It yields the protein CASSSNPGGTDTQYF. The full variable domain, with the rest looked up from reference TRBV7-3 and TRBJ2-3, is GAGVSQTPSNKVTEKGKYVELRCDPISGHTALYWYRQSLGQGPEFLIYFQGTGAADDSGLPNDRFFAVRPEGSVSTLKIQRTERGDSAVYLCASSSNPGGTDTQYFGPGTRLTVL.

This chain connects TRBV15 to TRBJ2-5, with D possibly being TRBD2 (5 bases). This CDR3 has 14 residues. Deletions cut 1 base from V and 4 bases from J, with 10 bases between. CDR1 LNHNV and CDR2 YYDKDF come from the germline V gene (reference sequence). CDR3 nucleotide sequence: TGTGCCACCAGCAGAGTCGGAGGTGGAGAGACCCAGTACTTC. This encodes CATSRVGGGETQYF.

In this sample, this clonotype turned up many times. J is TRBJ2-7 and V is TRBV18; no clear D gene. The germline V gene has CDR1 KGHSH and CDR2 LQKENI. The CDR3 is 13 residues long. With 6 bases removed from V and 2 bases from J, the gap between germline ends came to 11 bases. This CDR3 reads CASSVHRTYEQYF. The CDR3 coding sequence is TGTGCCAGCTCGGTGCACCGCACCTACGAGCAGTACTTC.

The rearrangement links TRBV20-1 to TRBJ1-4, with D unclear. Germline CDR1 and CDR2: DFQATT and SNEGSKA (reference sequence). V lost 3 bases and J lost 0, with 11 bases in between. The CDR3 has 15 amino acids. The CDR3 DNA reads as TGCAGTGCTAGGGCCGGGCGGGCAACTAATGAAAAACTGTTTTTT. As protein: CSARAGRATNEKLFF.

This clonotype has a count of ten or more. The rearrangement uses TRBV3-1 and TRBJ1-1; 12 nucleotides match TRBD1. The CDR3 is 16 residues long. Germline trimming cut 1 base from V and 11 bases from J; bases unmatched to any gene: 11. Germline V gene lookup returns CDR1 LGHDT and CDR2 YNNKEL (reference sequence). The CDR3 nucleotides are TGTGCCAGCAGCCAAGTGGGACAGGGGGCTCCCAATCGGGCTTTCTTT. Translating it yields CASSQVGQGAPNRAFF.

J is TRBJ1-5 and V is TRBV4-1; 8 nucleotides match TRBD1. Per germline, CDR1 MGHRA and CDR2 YSYEKL. The CDR3 has 15 amino acids. The V gene end was trimmed by 2 bases and the J gene end by 7 bases; junction bases not matched to a gene: 7. In DNA form, the CDR3 reads TGCGCCAGCAGCCAACAGGGGGCAGGGAGACAGCCCCAGCATTTT. Its translation is CASSQQGAGRQPQHF.

The V gene is TRBV19, the J gene TRBJ1-3; D gene ambiguous. V lost 4 bases to trimming and J lost 2 bases, with 15 bases between them. This CDR3 is 16 amino acids long. Germline values: CDR1 LNHDA, CDR2 SQIVND (reference sequence). CDR3 protein: CASSTKTPSAGNTIYF. CDR3 coding DNA: TGTGCCAGTAGTACAAAGACGCCGTCGGCTGGAAACACCATATATTTT.

The gene calls are TRBV20-1 and TRBJ1-2; 9 bases match TRBD1. This CDR3 contains 16 residues. J lost 4 bases, V lost 3 bases, and 12 bases had no gene match. CDR1 and CDR2 from the germline V gene are DFQATT and SNEGSKA (reference sequence). CDR3 bases: TGCAGTGCTAGCCAGATACAGGGGGCATATGGCTATGGCTACACCTTC. As protein: CSASQIQGAYGYGYTF.